A selection of T cell receptor beta chains follows, all from one sample in a study of blood T cells in healthy people across ages. TCRdb called the 5' RACE reads again in MiXCR, with one record for every CDR3 protein. The sample lists 850,000 to 1,000,000 distinct CDR3 sequences, roughly 48% occurring once. The sample comprised blood. The source is a man aged 30 to 39 in good health. Both conserved end residues are part of each CDR3. Each record gives: clone size, D gene, J gene, V gene, CDR3 protein, CDR3 DNA. D genes are given only for firm matches. A clone size is listed for some rows: how often the clone was seen (once, few, many), or a class if it is expanded.

abundance: -
d_gene: -
j_gene: TRBJ2-3
v_gene: TRBV7-2
CDR3aa: CASSFGTDSNTQYF
CDR3nt: TGTGCCAGCAGCTTCGGGACGGATTCTAATACGCAGTATTTT

abundance: -
d_gene: TRBD1
j_gene: TRBJ2-7
v_gene: TRBV4-2
CDR3aa: CASSQAPGQGAHEQYF
CDR3nt: TGTGCCAGCAGCCAAGCCCCGGGACAGGGGGCCCACGAGCAGTACTTC

abundance: few
d_gene: -
j_gene: TRBJ2-7
v_gene: TRBV27
CDR3aa: CASSLQGRGYEQYF
CDR3nt: TGTGCCAGCAGTTTACAGGGCAGGGGCTACGAGCAGTACTTC

abundance: few
d_gene: -
j_gene: TRBJ2-1
v_gene: TRBV4-2
CDR3aa: CASSQDRAGQFF
CDR3nt: TGTGCCAGCAGCCAAGATAGAGCGGGGCAGTTCTTC

abundance: -
d_gene: -
j_gene: TRBJ2-5
v_gene: TRBV5-1
CDR3aa: CASSLVSRTEETQYF
CDR3nt: TGCGCCAGCAGCTTGGTTTCGAGGACGGAAGAGACCCAGTACTTC

abundance: -
d_gene: -
j_gene: TRBJ2-7
v_gene: TRBV4-1
CDR3aa: CASSYSGFSSYEQYF
CDR3nt: TGCGCCAGCAGCTATTCGGGGTTTAGCTCCTACGAGCAGTACTTC

abundance: -
d_gene: -
j_gene: TRBJ2-5
v_gene: TRBV20-1
CDR3aa: CSARDRTLAQETQYF
CDR3nt: TGCAGTGCTAGAGATAGGACTCTCGCCCAAGAGACCCAGTACTTC

abundance: few
d_gene: TRBD1
j_gene: TRBJ1-1
v_gene: TRBV29-1
CDR3aa: CSAGQGVSEAFF
CDR3nt: TGCAGCGCGGGACAGGGAGTTTCTGAAGCTTTCTTT

abundance: -
d_gene: -
j_gene: TRBJ2-3
v_gene: TRBV6-2/TRBV6-3
CDR3aa: CASSQPGDTQYF
CDR3nt: TGTGCCAGCAGTCAACCGGGAGATACGCAGTATTTT

abundance: -
d_gene: TRBD2
j_gene: TRBJ2-3
v_gene: TRBV10-2
CDR3aa: CASIGGGNTDTQYF
CDR3nt: TGCGCCAGCATCGGCGGGGGTAACACAGATACGCAGTATTTT

abundance: -
d_gene: TRBD1
j_gene: TRBJ2-5
v_gene: TRBV15
CDR3aa: CATSSRGRTGVQETQYF
CDR3nt: TGTGCCACCAGCAGCCGTGGAAGGACAGGGGTCCAAGAGACCCAGTACTTC

abundance: once
d_gene: -
j_gene: TRBJ2-7
v_gene: TRBV6-1
CDR3aa: CASSAARGSYEQYF
CDR3nt: TGTGCCAGCAGTGCGGCCAGGGGTTCCTACGAGCAGTACTTC

abundance: -
d_gene: -
j_gene: TRBJ1-2
v_gene: TRBV4-3
CDR3aa: CASSQDSWSGYTF
CDR3nt: TGCGCCAGCAGCCAAGACAGCTGGTCTGGCTACACCTTC

abundance: few
d_gene: -
j_gene: TRBJ1-6
v_gene: TRBV7-8
CDR3aa: CASSLAYSSSYNSPLHF
CDR3nt: TGTGCCAGCAGCTTAGCCTACAGCAGCTCCTATAATTCACCCCTCCACTTT

abundance: -
d_gene: TRBD2
j_gene: TRBJ2-2
v_gene: TRBV24-1
CDR3aa: CATSEVLAGSGTGELFF
CDR3nt: TGTGCCACCAGTGAGGTGCTAGCGGGGTCGGGCACCGGGGAGCTGTTTTTT

abundance: -
d_gene: -
j_gene: TRBJ1-2
v_gene: TRBV27
CDR3aa: CASSLSMGGNDGYTF
CDR3nt: TGTGCCAGCAGTTTATCTATGGGTGGGAATGATGGCTACACCTTC

abundance: few
d_gene: -
j_gene: TRBJ1-2
v_gene: TRBV29-1
CDR3aa: CSVVLSDYGYTF
CDR3nt: TGCAGCGTTGTCTTGTCAGACTATGGCTACACCTTC

abundance: few
d_gene: TRBD1
j_gene: TRBJ1-4
v_gene: TRBV4-3
CDR3aa: CASSYGQGATNEKLFF
CDR3nt: TGCGCCAGCAGCTACGGACAGGGGGCAACTAATGAAAAACTGTTTTTT

abundance: -
d_gene: -
j_gene: TRBJ1-5
v_gene: TRBV10-3
CDR3aa: CAIRDGGNDKTQPQHF
CDR3nt: TGTGCCATCAGGGACGGAGGAAATGATAAGACGCAGCCCCAGCATTTT

abundance: few
d_gene: -
j_gene: TRBJ2-1
v_gene: TRBV29-1
CDR3aa: CSVGQGTYNEQFF
CDR3nt: TGCAGCGTAGGCCAGGGGACTTACAATGAGCAGTTCTTC

abundance: few
d_gene: -
j_gene: TRBJ2-1
v_gene: TRBV12-5
CDR3aa: CASGLAQTNYNEQFF
CDR3nt: TGTGCTAGTGGTTTGGCCCAGACAAATTACAATGAGCAGTTCTTC

abundance: few
d_gene: -
j_gene: TRBJ2-7
v_gene: TRBV27
CDR3aa: CASSLGRGFSYEQYF
CDR3nt: TGTGCCAGCAGTTTAGGACGGGGTTTCTCCTACGAGCAGTACTTC

abundance: many
d_gene: -
j_gene: TRBJ2-3
v_gene: TRBV5-1
CDR3aa: CASSWVGTDTQYF
CDR3nt: TGTGCATCGTCGTGGGTAGGCACAGATACGCAGTATTTT

abundance: -
d_gene: TRBD2
j_gene: TRBJ2-7
v_gene: TRBV10-2
CDR3aa: CASSGLAGKAGEQYF
CDR3nt: TGCGCCAGCAGTGGACTAGCGGGGAAGGCTGGTGAGCAGTACTTC

abundance: few
d_gene: TRBD1
j_gene: TRBJ1-1
v_gene: TRBV9
CDR3aa: CASSVGWGQLNTEAFF
CDR3nt: TGTGCCAGCAGCGTGGGGTGGGGACAGTTGAACACTGAAGCTTTCTTT

abundance: -
d_gene: TRBD2
j_gene: TRBJ2-3
v_gene: TRBV11-2
CDR3aa: CASSSATSGETDTQYF
CDR3nt: TGTGCCAGCAGTTCAGCGACTAGCGGGGAGACAGATACGCAGTATTTT

abundance: -
d_gene: TRBD1
j_gene: TRBJ1-6
v_gene: TRBV20-1
CDR3aa: CSAPGTGNSPLHF
CDR3nt: TGCAGTGCTCCCGGGACAGGGAATTCACCCCTCCACTTT

abundance: many
d_gene: -
j_gene: TRBJ2-7
v_gene: TRBV2
CDR3aa: CASSEAGGASYEQYF
CDR3nt: TGTGCCAGCAGTGAAGCGGGGGGCGCCTCCTACGAGCAGTACTTC

abundance: -
d_gene: -
j_gene: TRBJ2-3
v_gene: TRBV7-9
CDR3aa: CASSSPGTTDTQYF
CDR3nt: TGTGCCAGCAGTTCTCCCGGGACGACAGATACGCAGTATTTT

abundance: few
d_gene: -
j_gene: TRBJ1-3
v_gene: TRBV6-6
CDR3aa: CAGLGGNTIYF
CDR3nt: TGTGCCGGATTGGGAGGAAACACCATATATTTT

abundance: few
d_gene: -
j_gene: TRBJ2-7
v_gene: TRBV15
CDR3aa: CATSRGKNSYEQYF
CDR3nt: TGTGCCACCAGCAGAGGGAAGAACAGCTACGAGCAGTACTTC

abundance: -
d_gene: -
j_gene: TRBJ1-1
v_gene: TRBV6-2/TRBV6-3
CDR3aa: CASSNPTRSTEAFF
CDR3nt: TGTGCCAGCAGCAACCCGACAAGGAGCACTGAAGCTTTCTTT

abundance: -
d_gene: -
j_gene: TRBJ2-1
v_gene: TRBV9
CDR3aa: CASSVGPPQDYNEQFF
CDR3nt: TGTGCCAGCAGCGTAGGCCCTCCACAGGACTACAATGAGCAGTTCTTC

abundance: -
d_gene: -
j_gene: TRBJ2-7
v_gene: TRBV3-1
CDR3aa: CASRESGKYEQYF
CDR3nt: TGTGCCAGCAGGGAGTCGGGAAAATACGAGCAGTACTTC

abundance: -
d_gene: TRBD1
j_gene: TRBJ2-5
v_gene: TRBV20-1
CDR3aa: CSATTATGLGETQYF
CDR3nt: TGCAGTGCTACGACCGCGACAGGGTTAGGGGAGACCCAGTACTTC

abundance: -
d_gene: -
j_gene: TRBJ2-7
v_gene: TRBV7-2
CDR3aa: CASTPRAHNEQYF
CDR3nt: TGTGCCAGCACCCCACGGGCCCACAATGAGCAGTACTTC

abundance: few
d_gene: TRBD1
j_gene: TRBJ2-1
v_gene: TRBV6-2/TRBV6-3
CDR3aa: CASSYSPGQPYNEQFF
CDR3nt: TGTGCCAGCAGTTACTCGCCGGGACAGCCCTACAATGAGCAGTTCTTC

abundance: few
d_gene: -
j_gene: TRBJ2-7
v_gene: TRBV12-3/TRBV12-4
CDR3aa: CASSPTLAYEQYF
CDR3nt: TGTGCCAGCAGCCCGACCTTAGCCTACGAGCAGTACTTC

abundance: -
d_gene: -
j_gene: TRBJ2-5
v_gene: TRBV12-3/TRBV12-4
CDR3aa: CASSVGRWETQYF
CDR3nt: TGTGCCAGCAGTGTTGGGAGATGGGAGACCCAGTACTTC

abundance: -
d_gene: -
j_gene: TRBJ2-3
v_gene: TRBV21-1
CDR3aa: CTSSRDQGLGTDTQYF
CDR3nt: TGTACCAGCAGCAGGGATCAGGGGCTAGGCACAGATACGCAGTATTTT

abundance: -
d_gene: TRBD1
j_gene: TRBJ2-7
v_gene: TRBV30
CDR3aa: CAGQGGVSYEQYF
CDR3nt: TGTGCCGGACAGGGTGGGGTCTCCTACGAGCAGTACTTC

abundance: -
d_gene: TRBD2
j_gene: TRBJ2-1
v_gene: TRBV3-1
CDR3aa: CASSQDPPGGRRNGQFF
CDR3nt: TGTGCCAGCAGCCAAGATCCTCCGGGGGGGCGGCGTAATGGGCAGTTCTTC

abundance: -
d_gene: -
j_gene: TRBJ2-5
v_gene: TRBV29-1
CDR3aa: CSVEWVWGVLETQYF
CDR3nt: TGCAGCGTTGAATGGGTTTGGGGGGTCCTGGAGACCCAGTACTTC

abundance: -
d_gene: TRBD1
j_gene: TRBJ2-3
v_gene: TRBV20-1
CDR3aa: CSADLGRGSTDTQYF
CDR3nt: TGCAGTGCCGATCTCGGCAGGGGGTCCACAGATACGCAGTATTTT

abundance: few
d_gene: -
j_gene: TRBJ1-5
v_gene: TRBV18
CDR3aa: CASSQSRGGNQPQHF
CDR3nt: TGTGCCAGCTCACAGTCTAGGGGCGGCAATCAGCCCCAGCATTTT

abundance: -
d_gene: TRBD2
j_gene: TRBJ2-7
v_gene: TRBV4-1
CDR3aa: CASSPGGAGAYEQYF
CDR3nt: TGCGCCAGCAGCCCGGGAGGGGCAGGGGCCTACGAGCAGTACTTC

abundance: -
d_gene: -
j_gene: TRBJ2-7
v_gene: TRBV2
CDR3aa: CASSESRGPTYEQYF
CDR3nt: TGTGCCAGCAGTGAATCGCGGGGCCCAACCTACGAGCAGTACTTC

abundance: few
d_gene: -
j_gene: TRBJ2-7
v_gene: TRBV6-5
CDR3aa: CASSYSLSGSYEQYF
CDR3nt: TGTGCCAGCAGTTACTCGTTGTCGGGTTCCTACGAGCAGTACTTC

abundance: many
d_gene: -
j_gene: TRBJ1-1
v_gene: TRBV3-1
CDR3aa: CASSQGVAEAFF
CDR3nt: TGTGCCAGCAGCCAGGGGGTGGCTGAAGCTTTCTTT

abundance: -
d_gene: TRBD1
j_gene: TRBJ1-1
v_gene: TRBV24-1
CDR3aa: CATSDGQGDTEAFF
CDR3nt: TGTGCCACCAGTGATGGGCAGGGGGACACTGAAGCTTTCTTT